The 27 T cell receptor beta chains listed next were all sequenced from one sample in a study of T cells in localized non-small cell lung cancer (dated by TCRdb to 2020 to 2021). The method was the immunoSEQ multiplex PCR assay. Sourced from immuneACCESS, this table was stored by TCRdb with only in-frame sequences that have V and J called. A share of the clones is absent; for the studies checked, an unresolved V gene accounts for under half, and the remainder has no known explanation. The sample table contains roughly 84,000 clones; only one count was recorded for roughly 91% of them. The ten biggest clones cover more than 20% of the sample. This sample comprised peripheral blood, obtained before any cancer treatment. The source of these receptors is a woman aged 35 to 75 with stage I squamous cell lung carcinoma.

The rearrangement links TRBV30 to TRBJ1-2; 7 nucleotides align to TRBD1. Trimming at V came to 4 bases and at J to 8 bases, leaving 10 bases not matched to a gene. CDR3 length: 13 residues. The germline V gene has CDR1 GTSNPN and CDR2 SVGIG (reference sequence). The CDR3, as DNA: TGTGCCTGGACTTCGCCAGGGGGAGGGGGCTACACCTTC. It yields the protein CAWTSPGGGGYTF.

The chain's CDR3 is CASSQGQGPSGNTIYF. The CDR3 coding sequence is TGCGCCAGCAGCCAAGGACAGGGGCCCTCTGGAAACACCATATATTTT. The chain is built from TRBV4-1 and TRBJ1-3; TRBD1 matches at 8 bases. Germline V gene lookup returns CDR1 MGHRA and CDR2 YSYEKL. This CDR3 contains 16 residues. With V trimmed by 1 base and J by 0 bases, 2 bases remained unmatched.

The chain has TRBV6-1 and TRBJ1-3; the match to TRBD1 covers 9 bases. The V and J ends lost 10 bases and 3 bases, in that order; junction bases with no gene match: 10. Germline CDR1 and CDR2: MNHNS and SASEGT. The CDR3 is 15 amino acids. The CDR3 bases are TGTGCCACCTCGCGGGACAGGGTCGGTGGAAACACCATATATTTT. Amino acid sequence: CATSRDRVGGNTIYF.

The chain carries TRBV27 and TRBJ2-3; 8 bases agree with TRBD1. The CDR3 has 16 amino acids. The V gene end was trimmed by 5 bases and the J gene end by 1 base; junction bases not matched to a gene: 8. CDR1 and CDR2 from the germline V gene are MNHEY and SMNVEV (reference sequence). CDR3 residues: CASSIRPGGRTDTQYF. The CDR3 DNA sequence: TGTGCCAGCAGTATCCGACCAGGGGGCCGCACAGATACGCAGTATTTT.

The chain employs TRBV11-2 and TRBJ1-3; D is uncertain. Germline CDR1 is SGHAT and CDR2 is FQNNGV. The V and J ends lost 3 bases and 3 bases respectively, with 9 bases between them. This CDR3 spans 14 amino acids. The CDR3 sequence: CASSFSSGGNTIYF. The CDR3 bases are TGTGCCAGCAGCTTCAGCTCGGGTGGAAACACCATATATTTT.

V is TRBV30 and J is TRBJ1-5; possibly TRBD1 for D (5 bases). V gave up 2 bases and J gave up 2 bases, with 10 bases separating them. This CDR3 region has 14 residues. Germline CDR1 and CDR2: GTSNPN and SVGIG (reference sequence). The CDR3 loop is CAWSWGMGNQPQHF. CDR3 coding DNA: TGTGCCTGGAGTTGGGGGATGGGCAATCAGCCCCAGCATTTT.

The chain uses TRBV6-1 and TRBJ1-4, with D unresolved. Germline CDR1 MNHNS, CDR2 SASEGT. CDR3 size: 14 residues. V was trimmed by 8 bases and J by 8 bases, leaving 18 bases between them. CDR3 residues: CASGRRGQMEKLFF. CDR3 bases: TGTGCCAGCGGGCGGCGAGGGCAGATGGAAAAACTGTTTTTT.

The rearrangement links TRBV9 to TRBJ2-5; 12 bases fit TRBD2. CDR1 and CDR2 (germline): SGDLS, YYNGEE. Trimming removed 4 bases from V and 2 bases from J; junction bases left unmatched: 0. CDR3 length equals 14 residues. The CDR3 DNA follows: TGTGCCAGCAGCCTAGCGGGGGGGCAAGAGACCCAGTACTTC. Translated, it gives CASSLAGGQETQYF.

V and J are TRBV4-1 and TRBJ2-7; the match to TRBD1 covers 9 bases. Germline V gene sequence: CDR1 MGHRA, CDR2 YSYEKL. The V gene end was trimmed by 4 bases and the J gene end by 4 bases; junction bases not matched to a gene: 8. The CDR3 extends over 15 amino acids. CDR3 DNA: TGCGCCAGCAGCCTCTCCGGGACAGGGCGATACGAGCAGTACTTC. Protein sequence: CASSLSGTGRYEQYF.

As DNA, the CDR3 is TGTGCCAGCTCACCAGGGGGTCGGGGGACTGAAGCTTTCTTT. Translated, it gives CASSPGGRGTEAFF. The chain carries TRBV18 and TRBJ1-1; a possible D gene is TRBD1 (5 bases). The germline CDR1 and CDR2 sequences are KGHSH and LQKENI. The length of the CDR3 is 14 residues. V was shortened by 2 bases and J by 5 bases, with 12 bases between the two germline ends.

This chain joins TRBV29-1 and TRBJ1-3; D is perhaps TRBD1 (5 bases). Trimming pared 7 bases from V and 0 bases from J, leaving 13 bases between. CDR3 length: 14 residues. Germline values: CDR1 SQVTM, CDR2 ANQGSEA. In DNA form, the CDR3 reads TGCAGCGCCCGAACCCAGGGCTCTGGAAACACCATATATTTT. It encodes CSARTQGSGNTIYF. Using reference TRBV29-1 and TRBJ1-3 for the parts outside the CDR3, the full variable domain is SAVISQKPSRDICQRGTSLTIQCQVDSQVTMMFWYRQQPGQSLTLIATANQGSEATYESGFVIDKFPISRPNLTFSTLTVSNMSPEDSSIYLCSARTQGSGNTIYFGEGSWLTVV.

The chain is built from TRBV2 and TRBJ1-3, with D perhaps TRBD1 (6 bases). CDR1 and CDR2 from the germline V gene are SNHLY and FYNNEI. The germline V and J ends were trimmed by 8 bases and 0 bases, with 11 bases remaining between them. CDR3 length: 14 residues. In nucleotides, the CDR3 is TGTGCCAGCTTAGGGGGGGGCTCTGGAAACACCATATATTTT. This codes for CASLGGGSGNTIYF.

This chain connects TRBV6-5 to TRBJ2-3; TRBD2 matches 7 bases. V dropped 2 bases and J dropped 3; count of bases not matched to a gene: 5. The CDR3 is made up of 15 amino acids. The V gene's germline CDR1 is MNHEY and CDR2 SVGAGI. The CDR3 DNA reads TGTGCCAGCAGTTACACGGGGGGAGAAACAGATACGCAGTATTTT. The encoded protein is CASSYTGGETDTQYF.

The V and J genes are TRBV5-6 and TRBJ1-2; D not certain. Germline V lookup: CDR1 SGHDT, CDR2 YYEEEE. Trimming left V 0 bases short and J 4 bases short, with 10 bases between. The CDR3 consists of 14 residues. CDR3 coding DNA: TGTGCCAGCAGCTTGGGACGACGGGCCTATGGCTACACCTTC. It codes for CASSLGRRAYGYTF.

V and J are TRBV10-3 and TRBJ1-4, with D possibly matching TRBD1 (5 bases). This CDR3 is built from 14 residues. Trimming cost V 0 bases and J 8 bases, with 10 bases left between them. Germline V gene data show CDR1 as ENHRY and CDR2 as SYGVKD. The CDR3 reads CAISESEGREKLFF. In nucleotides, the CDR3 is TGTGCCATCAGTGAGTCCGAGGGGAGGGAAAAACTGTTTTTT.

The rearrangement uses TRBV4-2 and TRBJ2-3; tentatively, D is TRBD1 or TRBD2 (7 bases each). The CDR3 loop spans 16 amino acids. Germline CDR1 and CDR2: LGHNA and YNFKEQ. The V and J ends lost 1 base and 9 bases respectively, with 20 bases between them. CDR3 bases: TGTGCCAGCAGCCAAGTAGCAGGGGGAACGGGGGGAACGCAGTATTTT. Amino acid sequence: CASSQVAGGTGGTQYF.

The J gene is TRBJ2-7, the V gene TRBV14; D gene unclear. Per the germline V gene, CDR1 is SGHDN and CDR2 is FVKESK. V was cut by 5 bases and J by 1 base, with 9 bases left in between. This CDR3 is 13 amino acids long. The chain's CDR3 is CASSFVRSYEQYF. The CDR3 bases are TGTGCCAGCAGCTTTGTAAGGTCCTACGAGCAGTACTTC. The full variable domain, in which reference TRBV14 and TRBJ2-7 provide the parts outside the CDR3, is EAGVTQFPSHSVIEKGQTVTLRCDPISGHDNLYWYRRVMGKEIKFLLHFVKESKQDESGMPNNRFLAERTGGTYSTLKVQPAELEDSGVYFCASSFVRSYEQYFGPGTRLTVT.

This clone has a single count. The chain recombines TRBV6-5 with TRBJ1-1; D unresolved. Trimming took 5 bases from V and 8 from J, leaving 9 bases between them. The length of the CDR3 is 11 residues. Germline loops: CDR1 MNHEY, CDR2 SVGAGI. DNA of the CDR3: TGTGCCAGCAGTGACCGACGGGAAGCTTTCTTT. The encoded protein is CASSDRREAFF.

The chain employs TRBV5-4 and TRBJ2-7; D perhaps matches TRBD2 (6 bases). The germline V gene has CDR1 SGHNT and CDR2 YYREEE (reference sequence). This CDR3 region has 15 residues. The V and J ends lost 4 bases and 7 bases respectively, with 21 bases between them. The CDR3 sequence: CASSPGDRPRGEQYF. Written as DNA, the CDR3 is TGTGCCAGCAGCCCGGGGGACCGTCCCCGAGGAGAGCAGTACTTC.

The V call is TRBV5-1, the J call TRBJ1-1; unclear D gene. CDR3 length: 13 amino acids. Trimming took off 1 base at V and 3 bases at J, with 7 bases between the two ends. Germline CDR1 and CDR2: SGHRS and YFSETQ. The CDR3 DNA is TGCGCCAGCAGCTTGTCTCGGTACACTGAAGCTTTCTTT. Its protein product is CASSLSRYTEAFF.

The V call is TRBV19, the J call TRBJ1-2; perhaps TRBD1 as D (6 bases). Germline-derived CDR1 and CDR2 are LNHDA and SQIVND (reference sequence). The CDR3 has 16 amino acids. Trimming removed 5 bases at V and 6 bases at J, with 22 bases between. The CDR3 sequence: CASSSRYLTEGDGYTF. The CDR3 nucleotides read TGTGCCAGTAGTTCTCGATACTTGACAGAGGGGGATGGCTACACCTTC.

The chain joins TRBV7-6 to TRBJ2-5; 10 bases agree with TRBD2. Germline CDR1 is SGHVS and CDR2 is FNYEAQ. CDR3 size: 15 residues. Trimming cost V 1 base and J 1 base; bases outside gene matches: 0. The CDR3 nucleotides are TGTGCCAGCAGCTTAGGGACTAGCGGCCAAGAGACCCAGTACTTC. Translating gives CASSLGTSGQETQYF.

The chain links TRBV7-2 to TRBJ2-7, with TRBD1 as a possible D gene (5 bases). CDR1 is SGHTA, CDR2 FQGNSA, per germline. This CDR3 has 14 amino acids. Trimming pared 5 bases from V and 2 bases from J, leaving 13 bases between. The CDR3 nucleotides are TGTGCCAGCAGCCGTAGGACACAAACCTACGAGCAGTACTTC. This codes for CASSRRTQTYEQYF. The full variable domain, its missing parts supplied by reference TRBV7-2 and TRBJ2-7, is GAGVSQSPSNKVTEKGKDVELRCDPISGHTALYWYRQSLGQGLEFLIYFQGNSAPDKSGLPSDRFSAERTGGSVSTLTIQRTQQEDSAVYLCASSRRTQTYEQYFGPGTRLTVT.

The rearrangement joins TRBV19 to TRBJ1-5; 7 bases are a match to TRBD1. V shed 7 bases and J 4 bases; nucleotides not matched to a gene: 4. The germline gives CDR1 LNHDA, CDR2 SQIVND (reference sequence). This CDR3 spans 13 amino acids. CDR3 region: CASNSQGNQPQHF. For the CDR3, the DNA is TGTGCCAGTAACTCACAGGGGAATCAGCCCCAGCATTTT.

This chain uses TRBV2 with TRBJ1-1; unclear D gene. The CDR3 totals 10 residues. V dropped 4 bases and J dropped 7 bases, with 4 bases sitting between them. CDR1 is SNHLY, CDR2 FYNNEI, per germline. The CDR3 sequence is CASSVGEAFF. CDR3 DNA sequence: TGTGCCAGCAGTGTAGGTGAAGCTTTCTTT.

In nucleotides, the CDR3 is TGTGCCAGCAGCCCCTCTAGCGGGAGATCCTACGAGCAGTACTTC. This sequence encodes CASSPSSGRSYEQYF. This rearrangement joins TRBV7-2 to TRBJ2-7, with TRBD2 matching over 10 bases. This CDR3 has 15 residues. With 5 bases clipped from V and 1 base from J, the junction kept 5 bases outside the gene matches. The germline CDR1 and CDR2 sequences are SGHTA and FQGNSA.

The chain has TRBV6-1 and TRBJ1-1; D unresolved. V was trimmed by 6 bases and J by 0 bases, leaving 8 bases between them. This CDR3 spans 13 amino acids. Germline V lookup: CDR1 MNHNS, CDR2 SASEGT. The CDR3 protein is CASRMNLNTEAFF. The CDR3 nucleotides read TGTGCCAGCAGGATGAACCTGAACACTGAAGCTTTCTTT.